This T cell receptor (beta chain) was documented in a study of monozygotic twins with inflammatory bowel disease. Germline assignment: CDR1 WNHNN and CDR2 SYGVQD (reference sequence). This CDR3 contains 15 residues. In eight separate reactions per sample, cDNA was generated. TCRdb reanalyzed the 5' RACE reads and collapses them to one entry per CDR3 protein, without DNA. The listing records 200,000 to 250,000 distinct CDR3 sequences. The chain couples TRBV10-1 to TRBJ2-7; TCRdb returns TRBD1, unconfirmable since there is no DNA. The sample consisted of blood. This TCR derives from a human donor with ulcerative colitis or Crohn's disease, or a healthy co-twin of an affected twin (not recorded which). The CDR3 spells CASSEDPGQNYEQYF.